These T cell receptor beta chains were read from a single sample in a study of shared T cell receptors in the human thymus. The method was immunoSEQ multiplex PCR; TCRdb's version includes in-frame clones alone and lacks a portion of them. The table has around 730,000 clones, approximately 83% seen once; the top ten hold roughly 0.01%. Another study also made use of these data, one on human thymus T cells.

The sample consisted of thymocytes. These receptors originate from a girl under two years old with a congenital heart defect. CDR3s include the opening cysteine and the closing phenylalanine or tryptophan. The D gene is left open where the match is weak. Rows give clone size only sometimes, using once, few, many, or a class for an expanded clone.

V gene: TRBV7-2
J gene: TRBJ2-7
clone size: once
D gene: NA
CDR3 length: 15
CDR3 DNA: TGTGCCAGCAGGCCGATAGAAGACAGTTCCACTCAGCAGTACTTC
CDR3 protein: CASRPIEDSSTQQYF

V gene: TRBV27
J gene: TRBJ1-1
clone size: NA
D gene: TRBD1
CDR3 length: 15
CDR3 DNA: TGTGCCAGCAACCCTGAAGGTACAGGGGGCACTGAAGCTTTCTTT
CDR3 protein: CASNPEGTGGTEAFF

V gene: TRBV29-1
J gene: TRBJ1-2
clone size: NA
D gene: NA
CDR3 length: 13
CDR3 DNA: TGCAGCGTGGCGGGTTTGCGGGGGTGGGGCTACACCTTC
CDR3 protein: CSVAGLRGWGYTF

V gene: TRBV2
J gene: TRBJ1-1
clone size: NA
D gene: NA
CDR3 length: 13
CDR3 DNA: TGTGCCAGCAGTGTTCCAGGGCCCACTGAAGCTTTCTTT
CDR3 protein: CASSVPGPTEAFF

V gene: TRBV6-1
J gene: TRBJ1-1
clone size: NA
D gene: NA
CDR3 length: 14
CDR3 DNA: TGTGCCAGCAGTGCCCCGACAGGTCACACTGAAGCTTTCTTT
CDR3 protein: CASSAPTGHTEAFF

V gene: TRBV2
J gene: TRBJ2-7
clone size: NA
D gene: TRBD1
CDR3 length: 13
CDR3 DNA: TGTGCCAGCCTGGGACAGGACAACTACGAGCAGTACTTC
CDR3 protein: CASLGQDNYEQYF

V gene: TRBV4-1
J gene: TRBJ1-4
clone size: NA
D gene: NA
CDR3 length: 17
CDR3 DNA: TGCGCCAGCAGCCAAGATTTGTTCGTACAGGGTAATGAAAAACTGTTTTTT
CDR3 protein: CASSQDLFVQGNEKLFF

V gene: TRBV27
J gene: TRBJ2-5
clone size: NA
D gene: TRBD2
CDR3 length: 19
CDR3 DNA: TGTGCCAGCAGTTTCCATGGGACTAGCGGGGGGGTGAGGCAAGAGACCCAGTACTTC
CDR3 protein: CASSFHGTSGGVRQETQYF

V gene: TRBV4-1
J gene: TRBJ1-4
clone size: NA
D gene: TRBD1
CDR3 length: 18
CDR3 DNA: TGCGCCAGCAGCCAAGAAGGCCCCGGGCCCCAGGGGGATGGAAAACTGTTTTTT
CDR3 protein: CASSQEGPGPQGDGKLFF

V gene: TRBV12-5
J gene: TRBJ2-2
clone size: NA
D gene: TRBD2
CDR3 length: 19
CDR3 DNA: TGTGCTAGTGGTCCCGGACTAGCGGGGGGGCCGAAGGTGGGCGGGGAGCTGTTTTTT
CDR3 protein: CASGPGLAGGPKVGGELFF

V gene: TRBV19
J gene: TRBJ2-5
clone size: NA
D gene: TRBD1
CDR3 length: 15
CDR3 DNA: TGTGCCAGTAGTATAGCCGGGACAGGCGAAGAGACCCAGTACTTC
CDR3 protein: CASSIAGTGEETQYF